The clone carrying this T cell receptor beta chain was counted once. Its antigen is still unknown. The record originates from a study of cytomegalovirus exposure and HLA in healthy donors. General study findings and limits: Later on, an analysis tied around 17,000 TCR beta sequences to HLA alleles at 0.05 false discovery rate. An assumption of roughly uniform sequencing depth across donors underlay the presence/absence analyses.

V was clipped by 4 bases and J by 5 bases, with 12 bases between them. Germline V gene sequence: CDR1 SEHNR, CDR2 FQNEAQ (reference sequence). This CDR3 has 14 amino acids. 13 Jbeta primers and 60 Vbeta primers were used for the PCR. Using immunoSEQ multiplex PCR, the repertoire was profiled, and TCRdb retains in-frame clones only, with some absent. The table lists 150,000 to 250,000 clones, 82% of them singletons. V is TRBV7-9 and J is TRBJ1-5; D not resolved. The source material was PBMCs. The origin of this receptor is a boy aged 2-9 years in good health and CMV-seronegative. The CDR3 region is CASSSAVGDQPQHF. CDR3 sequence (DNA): TGTGCCAGCAGCTCGGCTGTGGGCGATCAGCCCCAGCATTTT.